The 29 T cell receptor beta chains presented below share a single source sample, sequenced in a study of T cell responses to AZD1222 COVID-19 vaccine. The assay was immunoSEQ multiplex PCR, and TCRdb's table has in-frame clones only and misses some. The sample consists of roughly 150,000 clones, 70% to 90% of them appearing once. The source was peripheral blood, collected on day 0 of AZD1222 vaccination. The receptors were gathered from an adult in good health.

This chain uses TRBV6-2 or TRBV6-3 with TRBJ2-1; weak D call: TRBD2 (5 bases). The CDR3 is 18 amino acids. Trimming pared 1 base from V and 0 bases from J, leaving 16 bases between. Germline-derived CDR1 and CDR2 are MNHEY and SVGEGT. CDR3 residues: CASSYWVYGLNSYNEQFF. As DNA, the CDR3 is TGTGCCAGCAGTTACTGGGTCTATGGACTGAACTCCTACAATGAGCAGTTCTTC.

The rearrangement joins TRBV6-5 to TRBJ1-1; no reliable D call. This CDR3 comprises 15 residues. Trimming removed 0 bases at V and 7 bases at J, with 15 bases between. Germline assignment: CDR1 MNHEY and CDR2 SVGAGI. CDR3 sequence: CASSYSDGRRSEAFF. The CDR3 nucleotides are TGTGCCAGCAGTTACTCGGATGGGAGGAGAAGTGAAGCTTTCTTT.

The V gene is TRBV6-5, the J gene TRBJ1-1; D is uncertain. The CDR3 totals 13 residues. Looked up from germline, CDR1 is MNHEY and CDR2 is SVGAGI. With 4 bases removed from V and 11 bases from J, the gap between germline ends came to 17 bases. The CDR3 nucleotides are TGTGCCAGCAGTTCCGGGTTCAGCTATCAGGCTTTCTTT. Translation: CASSSGFSYQAFF.

This rearrangement joins TRBV19 to TRBJ1-5, with D unresolved. The CDR3 sequence is 15 residues long. Looked up from germline, CDR1 is LNHDA and CDR2 is SQIVND (reference sequence). Trimming stripped 9 bases from V and 7 bases from J, with 22 bases between. CDR3: CASRTVRTSDQPQHF. The CDR3 bases are TGTGCCAGCAGAACCGTCCGGACTTCCGACCAGCCCCAGCATTTT.

The rearrangement joins TRBV25-1 to TRBJ2-3; D is uncertain. Germline lookup yields CDR1 MGHDK and CDR2 SYGVNS. The CDR3 is 14 residues long. Trimming shortened V by 5 bases and J by 6 bases, and 15 bases separated the two germline ends. This CDR3 reads CASSLRKSYDTQYF. CDR3 in DNA: TGTGCCAGCAGTCTAAGGAAGTCGTACGATACGCAGTATTTT.

This clone has a handful of counts. The chain is built from TRBV6-6 and TRBJ1-2, with 7 bases lining up with TRBD1. Germline trimming cut 6 bases from V and 3 bases from J; bases unmatched to any gene: 10. The CDR3 is 15 amino acids. Germline-derived CDR1 and CDR2 are MNHNY and SVGAGI (reference sequence). The CDR3 DNA sequence: TGTGCCAGCAGACGCCAGCACAGGGGTGACTATGGCTACACCTTC. It codes for CASRRQHRGDYGYTF.

The V call is TRBV6-5, the J call TRBJ2-7; D possibly corresponds to TRBD1 (6 bases). Trimming removed 6 bases at V and 5 bases at J, with 20 bases between. The germline V gene has CDR1 MNHEY and CDR2 SVGAGI. CDR3 length: 15 residues. The chain's CDR3 is CASSLLPTGRDEQYF. The CDR3 bases are TGTGCCAGCAGCCTACTCCCGACAGGTCGAGACGAGCAGTACTTC.

The V gene is TRBV6-5, the J gene TRBJ1-1; D is unclear. V shed 2 bases and J shed 5 bases, with 6 bases lying between them. Germline-derived CDR1 and CDR2 are MNHEY and SVGAGI. The CDR3 has 12 amino acids. The CDR3 DNA follows: TGTGCCAGCAGTTACGTCCAAACTGAAGCTTTCTTT. Translation: CASSYVQTEAFF.

This rearrangement joins TRBV19 to TRBJ1-1; 8 bases are a match to TRBD1. The CDR3 covers 14 residues. V lost 3 bases and J lost 5; bases outside the gene matches: 5. Germline values: CDR1 LNHDA, CDR2 SQIVND (reference sequence). The CDR3 nucleotides read TGTGCCAGTAGTATGGCAGGGGGCCGAACTGAAGCTTTCTTT. It specifies CASSMAGGRTEAFF. The whole variable domain, filled in from reference TRBV19 and TRBJ1-1, reads DGGITQSPKYLFRKEGQNVTLSCEQNLNHDAMYWYRQDPGQGLRLIYYSQIVNDFQKGDIAEGYSVSREKKESFPLTVTSAQKNPTAFYLCASSMAGGRTEAFFGQGTRLTVV.

The table lists this clone with a count of one. The chain is built from TRBV28 and TRBJ1-1; D is unclear. V lost 7 bases, J lost 1 base, and 10 bases lay in between. Germline values: CDR1 MDHEN, CDR2 SYDVKM. CDR3 size: 13 residues. The DNA for the CDR3 is TGTGCCAGCATCAAGTTAGCGAACACTGAAGCTTTCTTT. The encoded protein is CASIKLANTEAFF.

The rearrangement links TRBV29-1 to TRBJ1-1; the match to TRBD1 covers 7 bases. The V gene end was trimmed by 4 bases and the J gene end by 3 bases; junction bases not matched to a gene: 5. CDR1 is SQVTM, CDR2 ANQGSEA, per germline. The CDR3 runs 13 residues. The CDR3 coding sequence is TGCAGCGTTGGACAGGGTTGGGACACTGAAGCTTTCTTT. Translating it yields CSVGQGWDTEAFF. The full variable domain, in which reference TRBV29-1 and TRBJ1-1 provide the parts outside the CDR3, is SAVISQKPSRDICQRGTSLTIQCQVDSQVTMMFWYRQQPGQSLTLIATANQGSEATYESGFVIDKFPISRPNLTFSTLTVSNMSPEDSSIYLCSVGQGWDTEAFFGQGTRLTVV.

The chain uses TRBV2 and TRBJ1-1; no reliable D call. V shed 10 bases and J shed 7 bases, with 13 bases lying between them. The CDR3 contains 11 residues. In germline, CDR1 is SNHLY, CDR2 FYNNEI. CDR3 sequence reads: CATYSRNEAFF. The DNA for the CDR3 is TGTGCCACCTACAGCAGGAATGAAGCTTTCTTT. Using reference TRBV2 and TRBJ1-1 for the parts outside the CDR3, the full variable domain is EPEVTQTPSHQVTQMGQEVILRCVPISNHLYFYWYRQILGQKVEFLVSFYNNEISEKSEIFDDQFSVERPDGSNFTLKIRSTKLEDSAMYFCATYSRNEAFFGQGTRLTVV.

This clone was seen once. J is TRBJ2-3 and V is TRBV15; 8 bases line up with TRBD2. This CDR3 is 13 amino acids long. The V segment lost 8 bases and the J segment 4 bases; nucleotides outside the gene matches: 5. The germline gives CDR1 LNHNV, CDR2 YYDKDF (reference sequence). This CDR3 reads CATGQRESDTQYF. As DNA, the CDR3 is TGTGCCACCGGCCAGCGGGAGTCAGATACGCAGTATTTT.

The chain carries TRBV27 and TRBJ1-1; D gene ambiguous. The length of the CDR3 is 14 residues. In germline, CDR1 is MNHEY, CDR2 SMNVEV (reference sequence). V shed 3 bases and J shed 1 base, with 9 bases lying between them. In nucleotides, the CDR3 is TGTGCCAGCAGTTTGGAACAGAGGAACACTGAAGCTTTCTTT. Its protein product is CASSLEQRNTEAFF.

This clone appeared a single time. The gene calls are TRBV7-2 and TRBJ2-1; D is perhaps TRBD2 (6 bases). V lost 0 bases, J lost 0 bases, and 15 bases lay in between. The CDR3 has 18 residues. The germline gives CDR1 SGHTA, CDR2 FQGNSA. The CDR3: CASSLAGGYTPSYNEQFF. The CDR3 DNA sequence: TGTGCCAGCAGCTTAGCGGGGGGTTATACTCCCTCCTACAATGAGCAGTTCTTC.

V gene TRBV10-3 combines with J gene TRBJ1-2; 10 nucleotides match TRBD1. This CDR3 region has 14 residues. Germline assignment: CDR1 ENHRY and CDR2 SYGVKD. Losses at the gene ends were 4 bases for V and 8 bases for J; bases not matched to a gene: 7. CDR3 sequence: CAISALGQGYGYTF. The CDR3 DNA is TGTGCCATCAGTGCCTTGGGACAGGGGTACGGCTACACCTTC.

This chain uses TRBV7-9 with TRBJ1-1, with 7 bases identical to TRBD1. Germline V gives CDR1 SEHNR, CDR2 FQNEAQ (reference sequence). The length of the CDR3 is 11 residues. J lost 10 bases, V lost 6 bases, and 5 bases had no gene match. The CDR3 sequence: CASSRQGGAFF. DNA of the CDR3: TGTGCCAGCAGTCGACAGGGAGGAGCTTTCTTT.

The V and J genes are TRBV7-2 and TRBJ1-2; D perhaps matches TRBD1 (5 bases). CDR3 length equals 15 residues. Looked up from germline, CDR1 is SGHTA and CDR2 is FQGNSA. V was trimmed by 1 base and J by 7 bases, leaving 16 bases between them. The CDR3 DNA is TGTGCCAGCAGCTTAGTAGTTGAGTTGGGGGGTGGCTACACCTTC. The encoded protein is CASSLVVELGGGYTF.

This rearrangement joins TRBV27 to TRBJ1-2; 7 nucleotides line up with TRBD1. This CDR3 is built from 14 residues. V lost 6 bases and J lost 0; bases outside the gene matches: 4. In germline, CDR1 is MNHEY, CDR2 SMNVEV (reference sequence). In DNA form, the CDR3 reads TGTGCCAGCAGCCTGGGACAGACTAACTATGGCTACACCTTC. This codes for CASSLGQTNYGYTF.

J is TRBJ1-5 and V is TRBV30; D ambiguous. The CDR3 covers 12 residues. Germline-derived CDR1 and CDR2 are GTSNPN and SVGIG (reference sequence). Trimming removed 1 base from V and 2 bases from J, with 3 bases in between. The CDR3 DNA follows: TGTGCCTGGAGTGACGGCAATCAGCCCCAGCATTTT. The encoded protein is CAWSDGNQPQHF. Combining the CDR3 with reference TRBV30 and TRBJ1-5 gives the whole variable domain SQTIHQWPATLVQPVGSPLSLECTVEGTSNPNLYWYRQAAGRGLQLLFYSVGIGQISSEVPQNLSASRPQDRQFILSSKKLLLSDSGFYLCAWSDGNQPQHFGDGTRLSIL.

The genes are TRBV28 and TRBJ2-7; 8 bases align to TRBD1. Germline V CDR1 and CDR2: MDHEN, SYDVKM. V dropped 4 bases and J dropped 4; count of bases not matched to a gene: 6. The CDR3 length is 14 residues. The CDR3 DNA reads as TGTGCCAGCAGTTCTCTAGGACAGGGTTACGAGCAGTACTTC. It yields the protein CASSSLGQGYEQYF.

This chain connects TRBV11-2 to TRBJ2-1; 7 positions agree with TRBD2. With 5 bases clipped from V and 9 bases from J, the junction kept 22 bases outside the gene matches. The length of the CDR3 is 18 residues. CDR1 is SGHAT, CDR2 FQNNGV, per germline. The DNA for the CDR3 is TGTGCCAGCAGCCACGGCCCCAAGGCGGGAGTTTTCAGAGGTGAGCAGTTCTTC. This codes for CASSHGPKAGVFRGEQFF.

The rearrangement links TRBV9 to TRBJ2-2; 8 bases are a match to TRBD1. V shed 0 bases and J 4 bases; nucleotides not matched to a gene: 11. The V gene's germline CDR1 is SGDLS and CDR2 YYNGEE. The length of the CDR3 is 18 residues. In DNA form, the CDR3 reads TGTGCCAGCAGCGTAGGGGACAGGAGGGCGGGACTCACCGGGGAGCTGTTTTTT. Translation gives CASSVGDRRAGLTGELFF. The full variable domain, its missing parts supplied by reference TRBV9 and TRBJ2-2, is DSGVTQTPKHLITATGQRVTLRCSPRSGDLSVYWYQQSLDQGLQFLIQYYNGEERAKGNILERFSAQQFPDLHSELNLSSLELGDSALYFCASSVGDRRAGLTGELFFGEGSRLTVL.

The V and J genes are TRBV28 and TRBJ2-1; 10 bases agree with TRBD2. The germline V gene has CDR1 MDHEN and CDR2 SYDVKM. The CDR3 loop spans 17 amino acids. V shed 5 bases and J 9 bases; nucleotides not matched to a gene: 16. The DNA for the CDR3 is TGTGCCAGCAGTCCCGGTGGGGTAGCGGGAGGATTTGGTGAGCAGTTCTTC. Protein sequence: CASSPGGVAGGFGEQFF.

The gene calls are TRBV24-1 and TRBJ1-5; D ambiguous. V lost 2 bases to trimming and J lost 0 bases, with 10 bases between them. The CDR3 has 16 residues. Germline V gene lookup returns CDR1 KGHDR and CDR2 SFDVKD. The CDR3 protein is CATSDSGAPSNQPQHF. CDR3 sequence (DNA): TGTGCCACCAGTGATTCAGGAGCCCCTAGCAATCAGCCCCAGCATTTT.

The chain employs TRBV5-5 and TRBJ2-5, with D perhaps TRBD2 (5 bases). V shed 0 bases and J shed 4 bases, with 7 bases lying between them. This CDR3 is built from 13 residues. Germline values: CDR1 SGHKS, CDR2 YYEKEE (reference sequence). The DNA of the CDR3 is TGTGCCAGCAGCTTGGTCGGGGTAGAGACCCAGTACTTC. It yields the protein CASSLVGVETQYF.

The chain combines TRBV28 with TRBJ1-6; 8 bases agree with TRBD1. Germline-derived CDR1 and CDR2 are MDHEN and SYDVKM. After removal of 3 bases from V and 14 bases from J, the junction contained 12 bases not matched to a gene. This CDR3 has 15 amino acids. The DNA of the CDR3 is TGTGCCAGCAGTTTTCTTGACAGGGGCTGGTACTCCCTCCACTTT. Its protein is CASSFLDRGWYSLHF.

The rearrangement uses TRBV9 and TRBJ1-3; D may be TRBD1 (5 bases). Trimming shortened V by 4 bases and J by 0 bases, and 11 bases separated the two germline ends. The CDR3 covers 15 residues. Germline assignment: CDR1 SGDLS and CDR2 YYNGEE. CDR3 region: CASSRDPSSGNTIYF. DNA of the CDR3: TGTGCCAGCAGCCGGGACCCTTCCTCTGGAAACACCATATATTTT.

The rearrangement uses TRBV3-1 (or the pseudogene TRBV3-2) and TRBJ1-5; D possibly corresponds to TRBD1 (6 bases). Deletions cut 1 base from V and 3 bases from J, with 13 bases between. The CDR3 has 16 amino acids. Germline V lookup: CDR1 LGHDT, CDR2 YNNKEL (reference sequence). The CDR3 nucleotides read TGTGCCAGCAGCCAAGGGGGGGGACAACTCAATCAGCCCCAGCATTTT. Amino acid sequence: CASSQGGGQLNQPQHF.